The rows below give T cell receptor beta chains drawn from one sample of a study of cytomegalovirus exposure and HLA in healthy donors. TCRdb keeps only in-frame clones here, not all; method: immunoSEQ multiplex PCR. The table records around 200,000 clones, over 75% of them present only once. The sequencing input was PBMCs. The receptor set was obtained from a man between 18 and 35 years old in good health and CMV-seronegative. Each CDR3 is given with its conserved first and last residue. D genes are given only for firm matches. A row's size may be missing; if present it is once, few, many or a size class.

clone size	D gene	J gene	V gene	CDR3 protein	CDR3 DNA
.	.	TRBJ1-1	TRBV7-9	CSSSPSHQGEAFF	TGTTCCAGCAGCCCCTCCCACCAGGGTGAAGCTTTCTTT
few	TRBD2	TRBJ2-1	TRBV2	CASTRLAGGNYNEQFF	TGTGCCAGCACCAGACTAGCGGGGGGTAACTACAATGAGCAGTTCTTC
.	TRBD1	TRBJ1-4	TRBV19	CASSLSGTGYEKLFF	TGTGCCAGTAGTTTATCCGGGACAGGGTATGAAAAACTGTTTTTT
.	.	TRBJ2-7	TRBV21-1	CASSRRRDYPTYEQYF	TGTGCCAGCAGCAGGAGACGGGACTACCCTACCTACGAGCAGTACTTC
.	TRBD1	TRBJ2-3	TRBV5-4	CASSWWRTGGVGDTQYF	TGTGCCAGCAGCTGGTGGAGGACAGGGGGCGTGGGAGATACGCAGTATTTT
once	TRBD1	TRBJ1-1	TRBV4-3	CASSARGAMNTEAFF	TGCGCCAGCAGCGCCAGGGGGGCCATGAACACTGAAGCTTTCTTT
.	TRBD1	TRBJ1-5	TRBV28	CASSQQGARQPQHF	TGTGCCAGCAGTCAACAGGGGGCGCGTCAGCCCCAGCATTTT
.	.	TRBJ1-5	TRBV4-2	CASSPTRTEPNQPQHF	TGTGCCAGCAGCCCCACTCGGACAGAACCCAATCAGCCCCAGCATTTT
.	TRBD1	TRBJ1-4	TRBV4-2	CASSPGTGGEKLFF	TGTGCCAGCAGCCCCGGGACAGGGGGGGAAAAACTGTTTTTT
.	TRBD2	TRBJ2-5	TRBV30	CAWAQGLAGDWETQYF	TGTGCCTGGGCTCAGGGACTAGCGGGAGACTGGGAGACCCAGTACTTC
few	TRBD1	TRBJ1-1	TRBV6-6	CASSSHGQDTEAFF	TGTGCCAGCAGTTCACACGGACAGGACACAGAAGCTTTCTTT
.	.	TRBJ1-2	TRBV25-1	CASSELRTDPRYGYTF	TGTGCCAGCAGTGAATTAAGGACAGATCCTCGTTATGGCTACACCTTC
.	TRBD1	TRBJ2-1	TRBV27	CASSFTGGSYNEQFF	TGTGCCAGCAGTTTCACAGGGGGCTCCTACAATGAGCAGTTCTTC
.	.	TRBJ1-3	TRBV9	CASSVYGNTIYF	TGTGCCAGCAGCGTATATGGAAACACCATATATTTT
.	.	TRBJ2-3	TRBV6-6	CASSYPKEGGRDTQYF	TGTGCCAGCAGTTACCCTAAGGAGGGAGGAAGAGATACGCAGTATTTT
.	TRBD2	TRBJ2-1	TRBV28	CASKRVAGVHNEQFF	TGTGCCAGCAAGCGGGTAGCGGGAGTTCATAATGAGCAGTTCTTC
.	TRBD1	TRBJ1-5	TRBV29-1	CSVGGQNSNQPQHF	TGCAGCGTCGGGGGACAGAATAGCAATCAGCCCCAGCATTTT
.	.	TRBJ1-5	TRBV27	CASSLQGISQPQHF	TGTGCCAGCAGTTTACAGGGGATAAGCCAGCCCCAGCATTTT
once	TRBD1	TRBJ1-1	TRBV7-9	CSSSLGTGGDPEAFF	TGTTCCAGCAGCTTAGGGACAGGGGGCGACCCTGAAGCTTTCTTT
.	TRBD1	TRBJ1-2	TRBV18	CASSPPRAGGLYGYTF	TGTGCCAGCTCACCACCCAGGGCAGGGGGTCTCTATGGCTACACCTTC
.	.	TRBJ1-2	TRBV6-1	CASRAGATNYGYTF	TGTGCCAGCCGGGCGGGGGCCACTAACTATGGCTACACCTTC
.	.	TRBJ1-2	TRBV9	CASSVDGVLGYTF	TGTGCCAGCAGCGTAGACGGGGTGCTAGGCTACACCTTC
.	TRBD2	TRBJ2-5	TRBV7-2	CASSFGTSGNQETQYF	TGTGCCAGCAGCTTCGGGACTAGCGGGAACCAAGAGACCCAGTACTTC
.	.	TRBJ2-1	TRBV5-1	CASSLARDKQFF	TGCGCCAGCAGCTTGGCTCGGGACAAGCAGTTCTTC
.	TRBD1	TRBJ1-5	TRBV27	CASSPDRGFNQPQHF	TGTGCCAGCAGCCCAGACAGGGGGTTCAATCAGCCCCAGCATTTT
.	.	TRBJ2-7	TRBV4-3	CASSQDRQGNEQYF	TGCGCCAGCAGCCAAGATCGCCAGGGGAACGAGCAGTACTTC
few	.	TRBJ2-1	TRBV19	CASSSGALGSYNEQFF	TGTGCCAGTAGTTCCGGAGCCTTGGGCTCCTACAATGAGCAGTTCTTC
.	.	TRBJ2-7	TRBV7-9	CASSVPGGTGYEQYF	TGTGCCAGCAGCGTGCCGGGAGGGACAGGGTACGAGCAGTACTTC
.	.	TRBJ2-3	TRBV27	CASSLQGWDTQYF	TGTGCCAGCAGTTTACAGGGTTGGGATACGCAGTATTTT
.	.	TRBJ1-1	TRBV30	CAWRDLGGDTEAFF	TGTGCCTGGAGGGATCTCGGGGGAGACACTGAAGCTTTCTTT
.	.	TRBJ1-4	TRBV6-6	CASSYSLSSTNEKLFF	TGTGCCAGCAGTTACTCTCTTTCTTCAACTAATGAAAAACTGTTTTTT
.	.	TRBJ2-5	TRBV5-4	CASSLEVGGQETQYF	TGTGCCAGCAGCTTGGAGGTGGGGGGCCAAGAGACCCAGTACTTC
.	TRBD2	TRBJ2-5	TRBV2	CASSGRGGRGETQYF	TGTGCCAGCAGCGGGCGTGGCGGGAGAGGAGAGACCCAGTACTTC
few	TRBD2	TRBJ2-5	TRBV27	CASSFFASGAGETQYF	TGTGCCAGCAGTTTTTTCGCTAGCGGGGCAGGGGAGACCCAGTACTTC
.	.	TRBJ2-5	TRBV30	CAWSVDSGALAQYF	TGTGCCTGGAGTGTAGATTCAGGGGCATTGGCCCAGTACTTC
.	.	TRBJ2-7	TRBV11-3	CASSYTDRPYEQYF	TGTGCCAGCAGTTACACGGACAGACCCTACGAGCAGTACTTC
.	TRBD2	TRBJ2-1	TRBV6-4	CASSDTSGGANEQFF	TGTGCCAGCAGTGACACTAGCGGGGGGGCAAATGAGCAGTTCTTC
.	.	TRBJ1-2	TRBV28	CASQTPPTASYGYTF	TGTGCCAGCCAGACACCCCCTACCGCCAGCTATGGCTACACCTTC
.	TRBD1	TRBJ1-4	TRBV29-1	CSAGDRTNEKLFF	TGCAGCGCGGGGGACAGAACTAATGAAAAACTGTTTTTT
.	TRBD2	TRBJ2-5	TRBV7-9	CASGLWVAGRYDSNETQYF	TGTGCCAGCGGCTTATGGGTAGCGGGTAGATACGATAGCAATGAGACCCAGTACTTC
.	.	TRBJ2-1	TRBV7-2	CASSLGGVNEQFF	TGTGCCAGCAGCTTAGGGGGGGTCAATGAGCAGTTCTTC
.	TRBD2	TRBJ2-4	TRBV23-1	CASPPGGKNIQYF	TGCGCCAGTCCCCCGGGAGGAAAAAACATTCAGTACTTC
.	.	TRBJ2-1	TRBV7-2	CASSSEIYNEQFF	TGTGCCAGCAGTAGCGAGATATACAATGAGCAGTTCTTC
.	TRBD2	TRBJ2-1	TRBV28	CASTLADYNEQFF	TGTGCCAGCACACTAGCGGACTACAATGAGCAGTTCTTC
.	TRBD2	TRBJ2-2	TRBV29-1	CSARTSGSLGELFF	TGCAGCGCCCGGACTAGCGGGAGTTTAGGGGAGCTGTTTTTT
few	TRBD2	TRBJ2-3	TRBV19	CASSRLAGDQIAQYF	TGTGCCAGTAGTAGACTAGCGGGGGACCAGATAGCGCAGTATTTT
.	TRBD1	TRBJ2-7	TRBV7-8	CASSLVGQDSEQYF	TGTGCCAGCAGCTTAGTGGGACAGGACAGCGAGCAGTACTTC
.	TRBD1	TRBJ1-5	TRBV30	CAWNVAGGGQPQHF	TGTGCCTGGAACGTCGCAGGGGGCGGTCAGCCCCAGCATTTT